Sequencing of this TCR beta chain was carried out in a study of long-term antiretroviral therapy in people with HIV. Study outcomes and limitations: Subsequent to ART, diversity was augmented yet persisted below that of transplant donor controls. Clones that had undergone expansion before ART dominated the repertoire at all time points. Specimen acquisition occurred between about 2003 and 2017, potentially under older ART regimens.

Assay version v3.0 of immunoSEQ was used, and it was run at survey level. Sequencing used immunoSEQ multiplex PCR; TCRdb keeps in-frame clones, though not all of them. The data contain around 37,000 clones, roughly 85% of them singletons. One or more pre-ART and two or more post-ART PBMC samples were available from each donor. A note on this clone: The antigen is undetermined.

This receptor was obtained from a man aged 18 to 35 with HIV. Sequencing used unsorted PBMCs, obtained around 3.3 years after starting antiretroviral therapy.

The CDR3 region is CASSLFRVTGELFF. Written as DNA, the CDR3 is TGTGCCAGCAGCTTATTCAGGGTCACCGGGGAGCTGTTTTTT. V usage is TRBV7-6 and J usage is TRBJ2-2, with D maybe TRBD1 (5 bases). With 2 bases removed from V and 4 bases from J, the gap between germline ends came to 8 bases. The CDR3 is 14 amino acids. CDR1 and CDR2 from the germline V gene are SGHVS and FNYEAQ.